One sample yielded the 10 T cell receptor beta chains listed below, sequenced in a study of OX40 agonist ivuxolimab in advanced cancers. Data came from immunoSEQ multiplex PCR; TCRdb stores just in-frame clones and leaves some out. The sample shows tens of thousands of clones, around 87% of them seen only once. This sample comprised CD4+ or CD8+ T cells sorted from blood, obtained in a trial of the OX40 agonist ivuxolimab. The receptors originated from an adult with an advanced solid tumor such as melanoma, head and neck, liver or kidney cancer.

This chain links TRBV7-9 with TRBJ1-1; D is unresolved. V was pared by 5 bases and J by 4 bases, with 17 bases between. Germline V gene data show CDR1 as SEHNR and CDR2 as FQNEAQ (reference sequence). CDR3 length: 15 amino acids. This CDR3 reads CASSPAGLWGTEAFF. The CDR3 nucleotides read TGTGCCAGCAGCCCAGCGGGCCTTTGGGGCACTGAAGCTTTCTTT.

The chain employs TRBV5-1 and TRBJ1-2, with TRBD1 identical over 8 bases. Per the germline V gene, CDR1 is SGHRS and CDR2 is YFSETQ. V shed 4 bases and J 8 bases; nucleotides not matched to a gene: 7. The length of the CDR3 is 13 residues. The CDR3: CASSPGQGQGYTF. The CDR3 nucleotides are TGCGCCAGCAGCCCAGGACAGGGCCAGGGCTACACCTTC.

The chain is built from TRBV5-1 and TRBJ1-5; no definite D call. Trimming stripped 4 bases from V and 2 bases from J, with 16 bases between. Germline V gene sequence: CDR1 SGHRS, CDR2 YFSETQ. The CDR3 covers 16 residues. The CDR3 nucleotides read TGCGCCAGCAGCCCGAGCGGGTCTTTCGGCAATCAGCCCCAGCATTTT. It encodes CASSPSGSFGNQPQHF.

The chain carries TRBV18 and TRBJ1-5, with D possibly TRBD1 on 6 matching bases. The CDR3 is 15 residues long. With 3 bases removed from V and 5 bases from J, the gap between germline ends came to 14 bases. Germline CDR1 is KGHSH and CDR2 is LQKENI. In DNA form, the CDR3 reads TGTGCCAGCTCACCGGGGGGGGGCAGCCATCAGCCCCAGCATTTT. It encodes CASSPGGGSHQPQHF. The variable domain in full, with the rest retrieved from reference TRBV18 and TRBJ1-5, is NAGVMQNPRHLVRRRGQEARLRCSPMKGHSHVYWYRQLPEEGLKFMVYLQKENIIDESGMPKERFSAEFPKEGPSILRIQQVVRGDSAAYFCASSPGGGSHQPQHFGDGTRLSIL.

V usage is TRBV28 and J usage is TRBJ1-4; the D gene is possibly TRBD1 (5 bases). Germline V lookup: CDR1 MDHEN, CDR2 SYDVKM. V was pared by 2 bases and J by 4 bases, with 8 bases between. The length of the CDR3 is 14 residues. CDR3 coding DNA: TGTGCCAGCAGTTTAGGGGGGGATAATGAAAAACTGTTTTTT. Its protein is CASSLGGDNEKLFF.

V and J are TRBV6-1 and TRBJ2-7; 12 nucleotides agree with TRBD1. Germline values: CDR1 MNHNS, CDR2 SASEGT. Trimming took 7 bases from V and 7 from J; bases not matched to a gene: 8. The CDR3 extends over 14 amino acids. The CDR3 sequence: CASITGTGGFEQYF. Here the CDR3 DNA reads TGTGCCAGCATAACCGGGACAGGGGGCTTTGAGCAGTACTTC.

This chain connects TRBV7-2 to TRBJ2-5; TRBD2 aligns across 13 bases. V dropped 5 bases and J dropped 10; count of bases not matched to a gene: 13. From germline, CDR1 is SGHTA and CDR2 FQGNSA. The length of the CDR3 is 16 residues. CDR3 sequence reads: CASSLRSGLAGEDQYF. In nucleotides, the CDR3 is TGTGCCAGCAGCCTACGAAGCGGACTAGCGGGGGAGGACCAGTACTTC. The full variable domain, in which reference TRBV7-2 and TRBJ2-5 provide the parts outside the CDR3, is GAGVSQSPSNKVTEKGKDVELRCDPISGHTALYWYRQSLGQGLEFLIYFQGNSAPDKSGLPSDRFSAERTGGSVSTLTIQRTQQEDSAVYLCASSLRSGLAGEDQYFGPGTRLLVL.

J is TRBJ1-3 and V is TRBV7-8, with D tentatively TRBD1 (5 bases). The CDR3 has 16 amino acids. Germline lookup yields CDR1 SGHVS and CDR2 FQNEAQ. V was shortened by 4 bases and J by 0 bases, with 13 bases between the two germline ends. The CDR3 is CASSSGLPGSGNTIYF. CDR3 sequence (DNA): TGTGCCAGCAGCTCGGGACTTCCTGGCTCTGGAAACACCATATATTTT.

V and J are TRBV19 and TRBJ1-1, with D hard to call. The CDR3 runs to 15 residues. Germline V gene lookup returns CDR1 LNHDA and CDR2 SQIVND (reference sequence). V lost 7 bases to trimming and J lost 7 bases, with 22 bases between them. The CDR3 reads CASMKIADPGFEAFF. The CDR3 DNA follows: TGTGCCAGTATGAAAATCGCCGACCCTGGGTTTGAAGCTTTCTTT.

The chain's CDR3 is CARSLECGYTF. As DNA, the CDR3 is TGTGCCAGAAGCTTGGAATGTGGCTACACCTTC. The rearrangement links TRBV5-3 to TRBJ1-2; D not certain. TRBV5-3 counts as an open reading frame of uncertain function. Trimming left V 0 bases short and J 7 bases short, with 4 bases between. This CDR3 contains 11 residues.